The entry that follows covers one T cell receptor (beta chain) sequence. There is no known antigen for this receptor. One base away there is no much larger clone; base qualities are not given. V is pared back by 2 bases and J by 1 base, with 12 bases lying between the germline termini. The germline V gene specifies SGHRS as CDR1 and YFSETQ as CDR2. The CDR3 has 15 amino acids, counting the end cysteine and phenylalanine. CDR3 DNA only is kept here, 45 bases in frame from base 1. The sample's time point label, decoded: individuals recovered from natural SARS-CoV-2 infection. The sample is drawn from a study of Ad26.COV2.S vaccination and SARS-CoV-2 variants (dated by TCRdb to the early 2020s). A note on the overall study: TCRbeta repertoire sequencing was used to assess the specificity and breadth of SARS-CoV-2-reactive T cell receptors after Ad26.COV2.S vaccination. A total of approximately 32 samples were included in the TCR-sequenced set, comprising roughly 20 Ad26.COV2.S vaccine recipients, 5 placebo recipients and 8 SARS-CoV-2 convalescent individuals.

Findings and caveats that apply to the study as a whole: According to the authors, total T cell responses may have been underestimated by the TCR breadth and depth analyses. Compared with placebo recipients, Ad26.COV2.S recipients showed higher spike-specific TCR breadth (P = 0.0014). Non-spike TCR breadth was comparable between vaccine and placebo recipients, consistent with the vaccine containing only spike. After vaccination, substantial breadth of spike-specific CD8+ and CD4+ T cell responses was reported.

TCRbeta CDR3 regions were sequenced with the immunoSEQ Assay. After extraction, genomic DNA underwent amplification by bias-controlled multiplex PCR, followed by high-throughput sequencing. From the authors' description of their analysis: To quantify the absolute abundance of each unique TCRbeta CDR3 region, sequences were collapsed and filtered. T cell fraction was estimated by normalizing TCRbeta template counts to usable DNA, which was measured by amplifying reference genes present in all nucleated cells. Repertoire TCRs were annotated as SARS-CoV-2-specific by exact matching of V gene, CDR3 amino acid sequence and J gene to a known reactive TCR set. MIRA supplied the reference SARS-CoV-2 TCR set, which was filtered for enrichment in COVID-19-positive ImmuneCODE repertoires so that public or cross-reactive TCRs were removed. Based on the MIRA antigens, annotated TCRs were further analysed at the level of specific ORF or position within ORF. Breadth was defined as the number of annotated unique rearrangements divided by the total number of unique productive rearrangements, and depth was defined as the summed frequency of the annotated unique rearrangements. Two-sided Wilcoxon rank-sum tests were applied when comparing TCR breadth between groups. TCRdb took this table from immuneACCESS and kept in-frame rearrangements with V and J called. Such tables lack part of the clones; where checked against another copy, unresolved V genes explain under half of the gap, and the rest is unexplained. Clonal size and the V and J genes are those of that table, whereas D and trimming came from the DNA. In this sample the table shows more than 150,000 clones, roughly 87% of which occur a single time. The ten largest clonotypes hold 5% to 6.5% of the sample.

The clonotype comes from a human donor who had recovered from COVID-19. The V and J genes are TRBV5-1 and TRBJ2-5, with the D gene tentatively TRBD1 or TRBD2, based on 5 matching bases in each. This sample comprised peripheral blood, obtained after recovery from COVID-19. The encoded CDR3 is CASSLSRGSQETQYF. The DNA sequence is given as TGCGCCAGCAGCTTAAGCCGGGGCAGCCAAGAGACCCAGTACTTC.